These 13 T cell receptor beta chains originate from one sample sequenced in a study of blood T cell repertoires in COVID-19. The assay was immunoSEQ multiplex PCR, and TCRdb's table has in-frame clones only and misses some. The data contain 150,000 to 200,000 clones, approximately 87% of them singletons. The specimen was peripheral blood. The receptors were sampled from a woman aged 55-69 years with COVID-19, enrolled during active disease.

This clone appeared a few times. The chain has TRBV9 and TRBJ2-2; 7 bases map to TRBD2. CDR1 is SGDLS, CDR2 YYNGEE, per germline. The CDR3 loop spans 16 amino acids. Trimming cost V 0 bases and J 5 bases; bases outside gene matches: 7. CDR3 protein: CASSVAGTIITGELFF. The CDR3 DNA reads as TGTGCCAGCAGCGTAGCCGGGACTATCATAACCGGGGAGCTGTTTTTT.

This clone has just one count. The V gene is TRBV2, the J gene TRBJ2-5; the match to TRBD1 covers 12 bases. Germline loops: CDR1 SNHLY, CDR2 FYNNEI. V lost 6 bases and J lost 1; bases outside the gene matches: 6. This CDR3 comprises 16 residues. Here the CDR3 DNA reads TGTGCCAGCAGCAACCGGGACAGGGGGCGCCAAGAGACCCAGTACTTC. Amino acid sequence: CASSNRDRGRQETQYF.

The V and J genes are TRBV19 and TRBJ2-3; 10 nucleotides match TRBD2. Per the germline V gene, CDR1 is LNHDA and CDR2 is SQIVND (reference sequence). CDR3 length equals 15 residues. V dropped 5 bases and J dropped 4; count of bases not matched to a gene: 6. The CDR3, as DNA: TGTGCCAGTAGTCCCGGGACTAGCGAAGCAGATACGCAGTATTTT. It specifies CASSPGTSEADTQYF.

V is TRBV13 and J is TRBJ2-7; 7 bases are shared with TRBD2. Looked up from germline, CDR1 is PRHDT and CDR2 is FYEKMQ (reference sequence). The CDR3 has 13 residues. With 5 bases clipped from V and 7 bases from J, the junction kept 8 bases outside the gene matches. Here the CDR3 DNA reads TGTGCCAGCAGCACGACTAGCTTGGAAGAGCAGTACTTC. This translates into CASSTTSLEEQYF.

The chain joins TRBV9 to TRBJ1-1, with 7 bases aligning to TRBD1. Germline V CDR1 and CDR2: SGDLS, YYNGEE. The CDR3 length is 15 residues. J gave up 0 bases and V 2 bases, and 4 bases lay outside the gene matches. The CDR3, as DNA: TGTGCCAGCAGCGTGGGGACAGCCATGAACACTGAAGCTTTCTTT. Protein: CASSVGTAMNTEAFF.

The genes are TRBV5-4 and TRBJ2-5; 7 bases are a match to TRBD2. Germline V gives CDR1 SGHNT, CDR2 YYREEE (reference sequence). The CDR3 is 16 residues long. Trimming at V came to 4 bases and at J to 4 bases, leaving 13 bases not matched to a gene. The CDR3 sequence is CASSLGGGRAIETQYF. The DNA of the CDR3 is TGTGCCAGCAGCCTTGGAGGAGGGAGGGCCATAGAGACCCAGTACTTC. The full variable domain, its missing parts supplied by reference TRBV5-4 and TRBJ2-5, is ETGVTQSPTHLIKTRGQQVTLRCSSQSGHNTVSWYQQALGQGPQFIFQYYREEENGRGNFPPRFSGLQFPNYSSELNVNALELDDSALYLCASSLGGGRAIETQYFGPGTRLLVL.

J is TRBJ2-7 and V is TRBV3-1 (or the pseudogene TRBV3-2); TRBD2 might be the D (6 bases). Trimming pared 6 bases from V and 2 bases from J, leaving 17 bases between. Germline loops: CDR1 LGHDT, CDR2 YNNKEL (reference sequence). This CDR3 comprises 15 residues. CDR3 sequence reads: CASRPGLTLPYEQYF. CDR3 nucleotide sequence: TGTGCCAGCAGACCAGGACTAACACTCCCCTACGAGCAGTACTTC.

V and J are TRBV12-3 or TRBV12-4 and TRBJ1-1; weak D call: TRBD1 (5 bases). Trimming cost V 10 bases and J 9 bases, with 21 bases left between them. The CDR3 extends over 13 amino acids. The DNA for the CDR3 is TGTGCCACAGCCTACCAGGGAATTGGGAAAGCTTTCTTT. It codes for CATAYQGIGKAFF.

The rearrangement joins TRBV15 to TRBJ2-7; TRBD2 agrees at 11 bases. V lost 1 base and J lost 6; bases outside the gene matches: 2. The length of the CDR3 is 14 residues. Germline V lookup: CDR1 LNHNV, CDR2 YYDKDF (reference sequence). The CDR3 DNA is TGTGCCACCAGCAGAGTTAGCGGGAGGGGCGAGCAGTACTTC. It translates to CATSRVSGRGEQYF.

The chain carries TRBV9 and TRBJ2-1; D ambiguous. V dropped 2 bases and J dropped 4 bases, with 7 bases sitting between them. Germline assignment: CDR1 SGDLS and CDR2 YYNGEE. The CDR3 is made up of 13 amino acids. CDR3 loop: CASSVIGYNEQFF. The CDR3 DNA reads TGTGCCAGCAGCGTTATCGGTTACAATGAGCAGTTCTTC.

This rearrangement joins TRBV14 to TRBJ2-1; 14 bases match TRBD2. The germline V gene encodes CDR1 SGHDN and CDR2 FVKESK. This CDR3 comprises 14 residues. J gave up 6 bases and V 9 bases, and 4 bases lay outside the gene matches. CDR3: CASRLAGGPNEQFF. CDR3 nucleotide sequence: TGTGCCAGTCGACTAGCGGGAGGGCCCAATGAGCAGTTCTTC.

The CDR3 region is CSASLGQGFYGYTF. CDR3 nucleotides: TGCAGTGCTAGTTTGGGACAGGGCTTCTATGGCTACACCTTC. The rearrangement uses TRBV20-1 and TRBJ1-2, with 9 bases that match TRBD1. This CDR3 comprises 14 residues. Germline-derived CDR1 and CDR2 are DFQATT and SNEGSKA (reference sequence). Trimming cost V 3 bases and J 4 bases; bases outside gene matches: 6.

The chain recombines TRBV30 with TRBJ2-7, with TRBD2 matching 11 bases. The junction had 2 bases not matched to a gene; V was cut back by 5 bases and J by 2 bases. The CDR3 runs 13 residues. Germline assignment: CDR1 GTSNPN and CDR2 SVGIG (reference sequence). CDR3 loop: CAWASGRTYEQYF. CDR3 coding DNA: TGTGCCTGGGCTAGCGGGAGGACCTACGAGCAGTACTTC.